The T cell receptor beta chain under discussion was sequenced for a study of cytomegalovirus exposure and HLA in healthy donors. The CDR3 totals 14 residues. The V and J ends lost 5 bases and 4 bases, in that order; junction bases with no gene match: 5. Germline lookup yields CDR1 LNHDA and CDR2 SQIVND (reference sequence). Both 60 Vbeta primers and 13 Jbeta primers went into the PCR. Produced via immunoSEQ multiplex PCR; TCRdb's table is partial and in-frame only. The top ten clones hold about 14% of a sample with roughly 100,000 clones, around 70% of them seen once. The genes are TRBV19 and TRBJ1-3; 7 bases align to TRBD1. This sequence was found in a woman between 45 and 65 years old in good health and CMV-seropositive. Sequenced input: PBMCs. The DNA for the CDR3 is TGTGCCAGTAGTCAGCAGGGGGTCGGAAACACCATATATTTT. Protein: CASSQQGVGNTIYF.